One sample yielded the 25 T cell receptor beta chains listed below, sequenced in a study of CD8+CD57+ T cells in acquired aplastic anemia. Profiling that covered TCR beta VDJ and CDR3 relied on genomic DNA as its template. TCRdb redid the calling of the reads with MiXCR, one entry per CDR3 protein. In the table there are just over 400,000 distinct CDR3 sequences, approximately 70% of which are singletons. Sequenced material: sorted CD4+, CD8+, or CD8+CD57+ T cells (not recorded which) from PBMCs. The receptors come from a human donor in good health, serving as a control.

The rearrangement uses TRBV29-1 and TRBJ1-1; D ambiguous. Germline CDR1 and CDR2: SQVTM and ANQGSEA. The CDR3 consists of 14 residues. V lost 4 bases and J 1 base, leaving 13 bases between the germline ends. The CDR3, as DNA: TGCAGCGTTGCTAAGGCGTTAGGGAACACTGAAGCTTTCTTT. Its protein product is CSVAKALGNTEAFF.

The rearrangement links TRBV6-5 to TRBJ1-2; possibly TRBD1 for D (6 bases). V lost 7 bases and J 1 base, leaving 13 bases between the germline ends. Germline loops: CDR1 MNHEY, CDR2 SVGAGI. The CDR3 is 14 amino acids. The CDR3 loop is CASNRQARNYGYTF. As DNA, the CDR3 is TGTGCCAGCAATAGACAGGCCCGTAACTATGGCTACACCTTC.

Turning to this clonotype: The missing conserved phenylalanine or tryptophan at the end of this CDR3 makes a read error likely. The DNA is left out, because the CDR3 cannot be placed on it with certainty; the CDR3 is given as TCRdb lists it. The chain has TRBV15 and TRBJ2-2. Both ends counted, the CDR3 spans 13 residues. Germline V gene lookup returns CDR1 LNHNV and CDR2 YYDKDF (reference sequence). CDR3: CATSPVNTGDLWS.

Concerning this clonotype itself: The final CDR3 position lacks the conserved phenylalanine or tryptophan, pointing to a likely read error. The DNA is left out, because the CDR3 cannot be placed on it with certainty; the CDR3 is given as TCRdb lists it. This chain links TRBV7-2 with TRBJ1-6. The germline V gene has CDR1 SGHTA and CDR2 FQGNSA. 13 amino acids form the CDR3, both terminal residues included. The CDR3 loop is CASSWEGILTMAT.

This clonotype was seen ten or more times. The chain links TRBV9 to TRBJ2-2; the match to TRBD1 covers 7 bases. CDR1 SGDLS and CDR2 YYNGEE come from the germline V gene. The CDR3 contains 16 residues. The trim removed 0 bases at V and 3 bases at J, leaving 5 bases unmatched. The CDR3 loop is CASSVAGDSYTGELFF. The DNA of the CDR3 is TGTGCCAGCAGCGTAGCAGGGGACAGCTACACCGGGGAGCTGTTTTTT.

V and J are TRBV20-1 and TRBJ2-7, with D unclear. Trimming took off 3 bases at V and 13 bases at J, with 16 bases between the two ends. There are 11 residues in the CDR3. Per germline, CDR1 DFQATT and CDR2 SNEGSKA (reference sequence). CDR3 nucleotide sequence: TGCAGTGCTAGCGCCGGGCCAGTGGATTACTTC. The encoded protein is CSASAGPVDYF.

This clonotype came up many times. This chain uses TRBV10-3 with TRBJ2-1, with D maybe TRBD2 (6 bases). This CDR3 contains 12 residues. Germline assignment: CDR1 ENHRY and CDR2 SYGVKD. V was cut by 6 bases and J by 7 bases, with 10 bases left in between. CDR3 sequence: CAIRGLENEQFF. In DNA form, the CDR3 reads TGTGCCATCAGGGGACTCGAAAATGAGCAGTTCTTC.

A word on this clonotype: At one end the junction does not follow the germline gene, possibly because of a read error. This rearrangement joins TRBV5-1 to TRBJ1-2, with D maybe TRBD1 (6 bases). CDR1 is SGHRS, CDR2 YFSETQ, per germline. The CDR3 sequence is 15 residues long. Written as DNA, the CDR3 is TGTGCCAGCAGCTCGGTGGGGGGGGCTGGGTATGGCTACACCTTC. As protein: CASSSVGGAGYGYTF.

This clonotype was recorded only once. The germline gene is not matched at one end of the junction; a read error may be the cause. V gene TRBV20-1 combines with J gene TRBJ1-1; weak D call: TRBD1 (5 bases). Germline V lookup: CDR1 DFQATT, CDR2 SNEGSKA (reference sequence). The CDR3 has 12 amino acids. The CDR3 sequence is CSARGAPIEAFF. The CDR3 nucleotides are TGCAGTGCAAGAGGGGCGCCAATTGAAGCTTTCTTT.

There are a few counts of this clonotype. The chain has TRBV6-5 and TRBJ2-5, with D maybe TRBD1 (6 bases). The CDR3 length is 12 residues. V lost 6 bases and J lost 2, with 7 bases in between. Germline V gives CDR1 MNHEY, CDR2 SVGAGI. CDR3 DNA: TGTGCCAGCAGCGACAGGCAAGAGACCCAGTACTTC. The encoded protein is CASSDRQETQYF.

V is TRBV20-1 and J is TRBJ2-1, with unresolved D. The V gene lost 0 bases and the J gene lost 15 bases, with 3 bases spanning the gap. The CDR3 runs 8 residues. CDR1 DFQATT and CDR2 SNEGSKA come from the germline V gene (reference sequence). The CDR3 DNA follows: TGCAGTGCTAGAGATGTGTTCTTC. Protein: CSARDVFF.

This clonotype was seen a single time. This chain connects TRBV7-6 to TRBJ2-3; the D is unclear. The V gene's germline CDR1 is SGHVS and CDR2 FNYEAQ. The V end lost 2 bases, the J end lost 15 bases, and 24 bases lay between the germline ends. CDR3 length: 15 amino acids. The CDR3 region has the DNA TGTGCCAGCAGCTTATCTCGGTTCGGCGAAGCTTTCTTTTATTTT. Encoded protein: CASSLSRFGEAFFYF. The whole variable domain, remainder taken from reference TRBV7-6 and TRBJ2-3, is GAGVSQSPRYKVTKRGQDVALRCDPISGHVSLYWYRQALGQGPEFLTYFNYEAQQDKSGLPNDRFSAERPEGSISTLTIQRTEQRDSAMYRCASSLSRFGEAFFYFGPGTRLTVL.

The chain carries TRBV2 and TRBJ1-4; possible D gene TRBD1, 6 bases. Trimming removed 6 bases from V and 10 bases from J, with 18 bases in between. Germline CDR1 and CDR2: SNHLY and FYNNEI. The CDR3 contains 14 residues. CDR3 region: CASRKGTSHGKLFF. The DNA of the CDR3 is TGTGCCAGCAGGAAAGGGACATCTCATGGAAAACTGTTTTTT.

This clonotype was observed many times. The genes are TRBV20-1 and TRBJ1-1; no definite D call. The CDR3 runs 14 residues. CDR1 DFQATT and CDR2 SNEGSKA come from the germline V gene (reference sequence). The V end was cut by 1 base, the J end by 4 bases, with 13 bases between. CDR3 coding DNA: TGCAGTGCTAGAGGTCCCCGGAGGAGCACTGAAGCTTTCTTT. Translated: CSARGPRRSTEAFF.

This clonotype was picked up many times. This rearrangement joins TRBV13 to TRBJ2-7; 9 bases are a match to TRBD1. Germline values: CDR1 PRHDT, CDR2 FYEKMQ (reference sequence). Germline trimming cut 6 bases from V and 3 bases from J; bases unmatched to any gene: 6. The CDR3 runs to 14 residues. In nucleotides, the CDR3 is TGTGCCAGCAGAAAACAGGGGGCCCTCTACGAGCAGTACTTC. It codes for CASRKQGALYEQYF.

The chain carries TRBV7-2 and TRBJ2-1, with D unclear. Trimming took 5 bases from V and 15 from J, leaving 26 bases between them. This CDR3 is 15 amino acids long. In germline, CDR1 is SGHTA, CDR2 FQGNSA. CDR3 in amino acids: CASSPPRSSYTETFF. The DNA of the CDR3 is TGTGCCAGCAGCCCCCCCAGGAGTAGCTACACAGAGACGTTCTTC.

As concerns this clonotype: At one boundary the junction diverges from the germline segment, which might be a read error. The V and J genes are TRBV19 and TRBJ1-6; D is unclear. Germline V CDR1 and CDR2: LNHDA, SQIVND (reference sequence). This CDR3 comprises 15 residues. The CDR3 loop reads CASSPSDPGNSPHHF. The CDR3 DNA reads TGTGCCAGTAGTCCATCAGACCCGGGCAATTCACCCCACCACTTT. Combining the CDR3 with reference TRBV19 and TRBJ1-6 gives the whole variable domain DGGITQSPKYLFRKEGQNVTLSCEQNLNHDAMYWYRQDPGQGLRLIYYSQIVNDFQKGDIAEGYSVSREKKESFPLTVTSAQKNPTAFYLCASSPSDPGNSPHHFGNGTRLTVT.

The genes are TRBV19 and TRBJ2-5, with D perhaps matching TRBD1 or TRBD2 (5 bases each). The CDR3 is 14 amino acids. The germline gives CDR1 LNHDA, CDR2 SQIVND (reference sequence). The V end was cut by 3 bases, the J end by 6 bases, with 14 bases between. The chain's CDR3 is CASSISGQGKTQYF. Here the CDR3 DNA reads TGTGCCAGTAGTATTTCGGGGCAGGGAAAGACCCAGTACTTC.

This clonotype was found many times. The V and J genes are TRBV9 and TRBJ2-3; D remains ambiguous. From germline, CDR1 is SGDLS and CDR2 YYNGEE. The length of the CDR3 is 14 residues. V lost 0 bases and J lost 0, with 5 bases in between. In nucleotides, the CDR3 is TGTGCCAGCAGCGTAGCGGGTAGCACAGATACGCAGTATTTT. This gives the protein CASSVAGSTDTQYF.

The chain employs TRBV9 and TRBJ2-5; maybe TRBD1 (5 bases). This CDR3 is 12 amino acids long. Germline CDR1 SGDLS, CDR2 YYNGEE. Deletions cut 6 bases from V and 2 bases from J, with 8 bases between. The chain's CDR3 is CASMDIQETQYF. The CDR3, as DNA: TGTGCCAGCATGGACATTCAAGAGACCCAGTACTTC.

The chain is built from TRBV29-1 and TRBJ1-2; D unclear. Germline values: CDR1 SQVTM, CDR2 ANQGSEA. Trimming removed 1 base at V and 3 bases at J, with 9 bases between. The CDR3 loop spans 13 amino acids. CDR3 amino acids: CSVEGAGDYGYTF. The DNA of the CDR3 is TGCAGCGTTGAAGGGGCAGGTGACTATGGCTACACCTTC.

The V gene is TRBV7-3, the J gene TRBJ1-2, with D possibly being TRBD1 (6 bases). The CDR3 extends over 15 amino acids. Trimming cost V 3 bases and J 4 bases, with 15 bases left between them. The germline gives CDR1 SGHTA, CDR2 FQGTGA. CDR3 bases: TGTGCCAGCAGCTTCACGTATCAGGGGAGCTATGGCTACACCTTC. Amino acids: CASSFTYQGSYGYTF.

J is TRBJ1-5 and V is TRBV5-6, with D possibly being TRBD1 (5 bases). V was clipped by 2 bases and J by 6 bases, with 15 bases between them. CDR1 and CDR2 (germline): SGHDT, YYEEEE. This CDR3 contains 15 residues. In DNA form, the CDR3 reads TGTGCCAGCAGCTTCTTCGACAGATCCGGTCAGCCCCAGCATTTT. As protein: CASSFFDRSGQPQHF.

The chain links TRBV12-3 or TRBV12-4 to TRBJ2-7; 8 bases match TRBD1. CDR3 length: 16 residues. V shed 0 bases and J 5 bases; nucleotides not matched to a gene: 9. DNA of the CDR3: TGTGCCAGCAGTTTAGCCGGGACAGGCCCAGCAGACGAGCAGTACTTC. It codes for CASSLAGTGPADEQYF.

The V call is TRBV9, the J call TRBJ2-6; D possibly corresponds to TRBD2 (6 bases). The CDR3 is 16 amino acids. The ends were cut back, 3 bases at V and 4 bases at J, with 14 bases in the middle. The germline CDR1 and CDR2 sequences are SGDLS and YYNGEE. CDR3 bases: TGTGCCAGCAGCGGTAGCGGTGGGCCAGGGGCCAACGTCCTGACTTTC. This codes for CASSGSGGPGANVLTF.